This TCR beta chain originates from a study of blood T cell repertoires in COVID-19. Study overall: The origin of the acute and convalescent COVID-19 samples was the United States, Italy and Spain.

Repertoires were generated with immunoSEQ multiplex PCR, while TCRdb's copy carries only in-frame clones and drops some. The profile shows under 50,000 clones, about 90% of them singletons. CDR3 length: 14 amino acids. From germline, CDR1 is SEHNR and CDR2 FQNEAQ (reference sequence). V lost 4 bases and J 5 bases, leaving 14 bases between the germline ends. Sample: peripheral blood. V gene TRBV7-9 combines with J gene TRBJ2-5; D perhaps matches TRBD1 (5 bases). The receptor's source is a man in his 70s with active COVID-19. CDR3 DNA: TGTGCCAGCAGCTACCACAGTGGGGCTGAGACCCAGTACTTC. This sequence encodes CASSYHSGAETQYF.